This is a list of T cell receptor beta chains from one sample in a study of blood T cells in healthy people across ages. From the 5' RACE reads, TCRdb called clonotypes with MiXCR, one entry per CDR3 protein. Altogether hundreds of thousands of distinct CDR3 sequences are present, under 55% being singletons, with the ten largest covering under 20%. The sequenced sample was blood. The receptors shown here come from a man in his 60s in good health. CDR3s include the opening cysteine and the closing phenylalanine or tryptophan. D genes are given only for firm matches. Some rows mark clone size as missing; the rest say once, few, many or name a class of expanded clone.

cdr3_length	v_call	j_call	d_call	clone_size	cdr3_aa	cdr3_nt
14	TRBV29-1	TRBJ1-4	NA	few	CSVGLTATNEKLFF	TGCAGCGTCGGCTTGACCGCAACTAATGAAAAACTGTTTTTT
15	TRBV7-2	TRBJ2-3	NA	few	CASSLWGDQRDTQYF	TGTGCCAGCAGCTTATGGGGGGATCAGCGGGATACGCAGTATTTT
13	TRBV20-1	TRBJ2-5	NA	few	CSVRVSGRETQYF	TGCAGTGTGAGGGTGTCAGGACGAGAGACCCAGTACTTC
15	TRBV20-1	TRBJ2-5	NA	NA	CSARDGGLPQETQYF	TGCAGTGCTAGAGATGGCGGGCTCCCACAAGAGACCCAGTACTTC
14	TRBV7-9	TRBJ2-7	NA	NA	CASSLDQSSYEQYF	TGTGCCAGCAGCTTAGACCAGAGCTCCTACGAGCAGTACTTC
13	TRBV20-1	TRBJ2-5	NA	NA	CSANGAGEETQYF	TGCAGTGCTAACGGGGCAGGGGAAGAGACCCAGTACTTC
16	TRBV5-1	TRBJ2-1	TRBD2	NA	CASSAPGLGGYNEQFF	TGCGCCAGCAGCGCCCCGGGACTAGGGGGATACAATGAGCAGTTCTTC
13	TRBV20-1	TRBJ2-6	NA	NA	CSASAGGANVLTF	TGCAGTGCTAGTGCCGGTGGGGCCAACGTCCTGACTTTC
17	TRBV7-2	TRBJ1-5	NA	NA	CASSLGGVGYSNQPQHF	TGTGCCAGCAGCTTAGGAGGGGTGGGGTATAGCAATCAGCCCCAGCATTTT
15	TRBV4-1	TRBJ2-1	NA	NA	CASSDRVQWADEQFF	TGCGCCAGCAGCGACCGGGTACAGTGGGCTGACGAGCAGTTCTTC
12	TRBV12-3/TRBV12-4	TRBJ2-3	NA	NA	CTSSLAPDTQYF	TGTACCAGCAGTTTGGCGCCAGATACGCAGTATTTT
14	TRBV7-9	TRBJ1-2	TRBD1	NA	CASSNRQGLGGYTF	TGTGCCAGCAGCAACCGACAGGGACTCGGTGGCTACACCTTC
16	TRBV21-1	TRBJ2-7	NA	NA	CASSKGVQGSYYEQYF	TGTGCCAGCAGCAAAGGGGTGCAGGGGAGTTACTACGAGCAGTACTTC
15	TRBV10-2	TRBJ1-1	NA	few	CASTLESLTNTEAFF	TGCGCCAGCACCTTAGAATCTTTAACCAACACTGAAGCTTTCTTT
15	TRBV28	TRBJ2-7	TRBD2	NA	CASTLWSGGRNEQYF	TGTGCCAGCACCTTATGGAGCGGGGGAAGAAATGAGCAGTACTTC
11	TRBV20-1	TRBJ2-7	NA	NA	CSANWGHEQYF	TGCAGTGCCAATTGGGGGCACGAGCAGTACTTC
16	TRBV5-6	TRBJ2-3	NA	NA	CASSLALGPGTATQYF	TGTGCCAGCAGCTTAGCCCTCGGGCCAGGCACAGCTACGCAGTATTTT
13	TRBV7-2	TRBJ1-2	NA	NA	CASSQSEKGGYTF	TGTGCCAGCAGCCAGTCGGAGAAGGGTGGCTACACCTTC
12	TRBV12-3/TRBV12-4	TRBJ1-1	NA	few	CASSRGTAAAFF	TGTGCCAGCAGTCGAGGGACCGCAGCTGCTTTCTTT
15	TRBV7-3	TRBJ2-1	TRBD1	NA	CASSFRGQGNNEQFF	TGTGCCAGCAGCTTCCGAGGACAGGGGAACAATGAGCAGTTCTTC
15	TRBV11-2	TRBJ2-1	NA	few	CASSWGLEGGGEQFF	TGTGCCAGCAGCTGGGGCCTTGAGGGGGGAGGCGAGCAGTTCTTC
13	TRBV11-2	TRBJ1-2	NA	NA	CASSQRTDPGYTF	TGTGCCAGCAGCCAAAGGACAGACCCTGGCTACACCTTC
12	TRBV29-1	TRBJ1-1	NA	few	CSVAAGTTEAFF	TGCAGCGTTGCGGCAGGAACCACTGAAGCTTTCTTT
17	TRBV6-2/TRBV6-3	TRBJ2-5	TRBD2	few	CASSYPRTSGGQETQYF	TGTGCCAGCAGTTACCCCCGGACTAGCGGGGGCCAAGAGACCCAGTACTTC
14	TRBV3-1	TRBJ2-5	TRBD2	few	CASSHRASGGTQYF	TGTGCCAGCAGCCATCGGGCTAGCGGGGGGACCCAGTACTTC
15	TRBV18	TRBJ1-3	NA	NA	CASSPGRSSGNTIYF	TGTGCCAGCTCACCAGGAAGGTCGTCTGGAAACACCATATATTTT
12	TRBV30	TRBJ2-7	TRBD1	NA	CAWSTGGVEQYF	TGTGCCTGGTCGACAGGGGGGGTCGAGCAGTACTTC
14	TRBV20-1	TRBJ2-5	TRBD1	NA	CSATGTGGRETQYF	TGCAGTGCTACCGGGACAGGGGGTAGAGAGACCCAGTACTTC
15	TRBV7-2	TRBJ1-6	NA	NA	CASSLQGSGAAPLHF	TGTGCCAGCAGCCTACAAGGAAGTGGGGCTGCACCCCTCCACTTT
16	TRBV11-1	TRBJ2-5	NA	NA	CASSLPGGRDQETQYF	TGTGCCAGCAGCTTACCCGGAGGCAGGGACCAAGAGACCCAGTACTTC
17	TRBV10-3	TRBJ1-4	NA	few	CAISESVGSSTNEKLFF	TGTGCCATCAGTGAGTCGGTGGGGTCCTCAACTAATGAAAAACTGTTTTTT
14	TRBV6-6	TRBJ1-4	NA	NA	CASKPGSKGEKLFF	TGTGCCAGCAAACCCGGGTCAAAGGGTGAAAAACTGTTTTTT
15	TRBV25-1	TRBJ2-3	TRBD2	few	CASSEGGGAADTQYF	TGTGCCAGCAGTGAAGGGGGAGGGGCGGCAGATACGCAGTATTTT
14	TRBV20-1	TRBJ2-3	NA	few	CRPSGTYSTDTQYF	TGCAGGCCTTCCGGGACCTATAGCACAGATACGCAGTATTTT
15	TRBV20-1	TRBJ2-7	TRBD1	NA	CSARRPGQSSYEQYF	TGCAGTGCTAGGAGGCCGGGACAGAGCTCCTACGAGCAGTACTTC
13	TRBV6-2/TRBV6-3	TRBJ1-5	NA	few	CASSYSTDQPQHF	TGTGCCAGCAGTTACTCGACCGATCAGCCCCAGCATTTT